The present T cell receptor beta chain was sequenced within a study of control samples from healthy donors and cancer patients. Measured with immunoSEQ multiplex PCR; TCRdb has only the in-frame clones, and not every one. The data show more than 85,000 clones, more than 85% seen once. Trimming stripped 1 base from V and 0 bases from J, with 8 bases between. The germline CDR1 and CDR2 sequences are LGHNT and FRNRAP. The CDR3 length is 15 residues. The source of this sequence is a woman between 50 and 59 years old in good health. The rearrangement links TRBV12-5 to TRBJ2-3; perhaps D is TRBD1 or TRBD2 (5 bases each). Sequencing input: blood. Here the CDR3 reads CASGLGQRSTDTQYF. In DNA form, the CDR3 reads TGTGCTAGTGGTTTGGGACAGCGGAGCACAGATACGCAGTATTTT.